This TCR beta chain comes out of a study of cytomegalovirus exposure and HLA in healthy donors. This clone appeared a single time. The PCR used 60 Vbeta and 13 Jbeta primers. Here immunoSEQ multiplex PCR was the method, and the copy in TCRdb shows in-frame clones only, minus some. The table shows around 90,000 clones, with around 85% occurring only once. The sequence was collected from a man aged 40-49 years in good health and CMV-seropositive. The sequenced sample consisted of PBMCs.

The DNA for the CDR3 is TGTGCCAGCTCACTTTCAGGAACTGGGGCCAACGTCCTGACTTTC. Amino acid sequence: CASSLSGTGANVLTF. V and J are TRBV18 and TRBJ2-6; unclear D gene. The CDR3 is 15 residues long. Germline CDR1 reads KGHSH; CDR2 reads LQKENI. With 4 bases removed from V and 2 bases from J, the gap between germline ends came to 9 bases.